The source of this T cell receptor (beta chain) is a study of blood T cell repertoires in COVID-19. Overall study context: The United States, Italy and Spain were the sources of the acute and convalescent COVID-19 samples. PBMCs, B-cell-depleted T cells, or T cells provided the cDNA or gDNA that made up the material.

Germline trimming cut 8 bases from V and 4 bases from J; bases unmatched to any gene: 14. The V gene's germline CDR1 is SGHTA and CDR2 FQGNSA. The CDR3 extends over 15 amino acids. Original processing methods: Cell counts per sample came from amplifying reference gene primers. Some clones are missing from TCRdb's copy, which holds only in-frame ones; the method was immunoSEQ multiplex PCR. V and J calls and clone size are copied from that table; D and trimming were computed from the DNA. This sample yields about 220,000 clones, of which about 85% are seen a single time; roughly 21% belongs to the top ten. This clone was detected a few times.

The clonotype originates from a man younger than 40 with active or convalescent COVID-19. The chain couples TRBV7-2 to TRBJ2-7; 7 bases are shared with TRBD2. Sample: peripheral blood. The CDR3 here is CASRQSASGGYEQYF. CDR3 bases: TGTGCCAGCCGCCAGAGCGCTAGCGGTGGATACGAGCAGTACTTC.